One sample yielded the 3 T cell receptor beta chains listed below, sequenced in a study of Ad26.COV2.S vaccination and SARS-CoV-2 variants. Treatment of the sample: roughly 18 received Ad26.COV2.S at low or high dose, single or two shots; about 5 received placebo; per-sample allocation not given. Collection of the samples took place on day 63 after the first injection of vaccine or placebo. Produced via immunoSEQ multiplex PCR; TCRdb's table is partial and in-frame only. The data contain over 200,000 clones, 88% of them singletons. The source was peripheral blood, collected in a trial of Ad26.COV2.S vaccine versus placebo. All receptors derive from a person aged 18-60 years who received the Ad26.COV2.S COVID-19 vaccine or a placebo.

The chain couples TRBV11-2 to TRBJ1-4, with 7 bases fitting TRBD1. The germline CDR1 and CDR2 sequences are SGHAT and FQNNGV. The CDR3 is 17 residues long. Losses at the gene ends were 4 bases for V and 1 base for J; bases not matched to a gene: 9. The CDR3 DNA is TGTGCCAGCAGCTACACAGGGGAATCATTAACTAATGAAAAACTGTTTTTT. It translates to CASSYTGESLTNEKLFF.

V gene TRBV9 combines with J gene TRBJ2-1; 11 bases agree with TRBD2. Germline lookup yields CDR1 SGDLS and CDR2 YYNGEE. This CDR3 is 16 amino acids long. Trimming took 4 bases from V and 8 from J; bases not matched to a gene: 11. Here the CDR3 reads CASSTQLAGVRDEQFF. The CDR3 DNA sequence: TGTGCCAGCAGCACGCAACTAGCGGGAGTGCGGGATGAGCAGTTCTTC.

The chain recombines TRBV5-1 with TRBJ1-1; TRBD1 might be the D (5 bases). This CDR3 has 14 amino acids. The V gene lost 3 bases and the J gene lost 1 base, with 10 bases spanning the gap. The germline CDR1 and CDR2 sequences are SGHRS and YFSETQ. The CDR3 nucleotides read TGCGCCAGCAGCTCAGGGATAGGGAACACTGAAGCTTTCTTT. Protein: CASSSGIGNTEAFF.